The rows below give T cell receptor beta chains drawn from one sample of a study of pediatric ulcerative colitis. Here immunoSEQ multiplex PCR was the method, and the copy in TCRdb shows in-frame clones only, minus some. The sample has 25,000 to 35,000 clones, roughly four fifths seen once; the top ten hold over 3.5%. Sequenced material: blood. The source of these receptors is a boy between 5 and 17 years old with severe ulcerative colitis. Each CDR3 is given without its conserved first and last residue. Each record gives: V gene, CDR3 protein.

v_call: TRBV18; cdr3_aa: ASSPNRYQETQY
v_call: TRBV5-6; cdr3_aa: ASSLRPTGPGNTIY
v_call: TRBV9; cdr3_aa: ASSVGGPGELF
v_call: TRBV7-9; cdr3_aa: ASSQSSYNEQF
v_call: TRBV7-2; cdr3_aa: ASSLKADSIAPQY
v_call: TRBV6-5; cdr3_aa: ASSPGGTEAF
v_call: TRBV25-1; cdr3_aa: ASSEGDRDNEQF
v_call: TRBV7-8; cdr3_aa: ASSLVWETQY
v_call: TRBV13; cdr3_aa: ASSSLVWRGPSGNTIY
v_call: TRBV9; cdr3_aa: ASSAGLLPSTEAF
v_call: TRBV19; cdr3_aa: ASSIYGGRNYGYT
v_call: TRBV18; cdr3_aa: ASSPGRLVSGNTIY
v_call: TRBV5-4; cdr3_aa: ASSLAQKNTGELF
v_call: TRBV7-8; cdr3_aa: ASSLAVGGASDTQY
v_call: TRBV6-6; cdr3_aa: ASSYSMVYNEQF
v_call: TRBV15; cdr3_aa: ATRVGGSPYNSPLH
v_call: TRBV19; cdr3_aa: ASSIALPGQGYEQY
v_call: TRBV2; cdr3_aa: ASSTPRNRRPKETQY
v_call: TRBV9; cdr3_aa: ASSVEGSGWTDTQY
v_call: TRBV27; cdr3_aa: ASGTGSSGNTIY
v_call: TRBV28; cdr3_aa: ASSPLGRDTSPN
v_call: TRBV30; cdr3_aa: AWGSDREKLF
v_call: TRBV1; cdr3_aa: TSSQESNSPLH
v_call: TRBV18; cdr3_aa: ASSPRLTEQF
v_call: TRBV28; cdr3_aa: ASSLKTGGSGANVLT
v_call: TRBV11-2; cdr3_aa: ASSLDFSQETQY
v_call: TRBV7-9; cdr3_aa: ASSLELGGNTIY
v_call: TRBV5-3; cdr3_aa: ARREDPYTEAF
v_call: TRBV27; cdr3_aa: ASSLKRQGTYEQY
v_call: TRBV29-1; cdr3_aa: SAARTGGYEQY
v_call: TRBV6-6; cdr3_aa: ASRPPGQEAF
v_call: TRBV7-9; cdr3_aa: ASSLLQGRRGAEKLF
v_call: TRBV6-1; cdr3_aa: ASSEGSGSSGNTIY
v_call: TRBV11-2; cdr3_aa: ASSLARATYEQY
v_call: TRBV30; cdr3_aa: AWNGVYYGYT
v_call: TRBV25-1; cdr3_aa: ASSGRTGGSTGELF
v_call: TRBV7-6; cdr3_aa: ASSLVSGANTGELF
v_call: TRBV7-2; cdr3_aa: ASSLWDPGTEQF
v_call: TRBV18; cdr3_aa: ASSPISTSTDTQY
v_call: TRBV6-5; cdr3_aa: ASSLNPTNEKLF
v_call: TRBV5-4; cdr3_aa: ASSLTGGKGGYT
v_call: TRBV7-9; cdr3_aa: ASSFLGIRDSPTLGAQY
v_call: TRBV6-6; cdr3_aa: ASSSHLADTQY
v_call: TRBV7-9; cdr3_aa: ASSLAVRAGTSEAF
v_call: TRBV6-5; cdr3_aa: ASSSPPQGLNYEQY
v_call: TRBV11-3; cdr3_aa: ASSLQGARPSEAF
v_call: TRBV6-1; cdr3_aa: ASSEDSSGNTIY
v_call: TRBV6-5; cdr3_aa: ASSYSNPGSYEQY
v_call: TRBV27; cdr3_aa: ASRPTGDPYEQY
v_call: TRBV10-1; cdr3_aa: ASRANVDSPLH
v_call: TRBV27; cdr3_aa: ASSYLVPLPRGDTEAF